This TCR beta chain was captured by sequencing in a study of CD8 T cells in ankylosing spondylitis. Regarding the study as a whole: In reactive arthritis synovial fluid and blood, some motif variants had been reported before. Ankylosing spondylitis blood appeared to carry a characteristic TCR beta motif of roughly eight highly homologous variants.

Trimming removed 0 bases at V and 6 bases at J, with 15 bases between. This CDR3 is built from 15 residues. Looked up from germline, CDR1 is LGHNA and CDR2 is YNFKEQ. The sample holds a few counts of this clonotype. Its antigen is not known. TCRdb itself ran the 5' RACE reads through MiXCR, one entry per CDR3 protein. The sample lists more than 600,000 distinct CDR3 sequences, over 15% occurring once. The sample taken for sequencing was blood, either unsorted or a sorted T cell fraction (not recorded which). The chain carries TRBV4-2 and TRBJ2-7, with a tentative D call TRBD2 (5 bases). The sequence was collected from a male donor with ankylosing spondylitis. In DNA form, the CDR3 reads TGTGCCAGCAGCCAAGATTTTGGGGAGCGTCTCGAGCAGTACTTC. This encodes CASSQDFGERLEQYF.